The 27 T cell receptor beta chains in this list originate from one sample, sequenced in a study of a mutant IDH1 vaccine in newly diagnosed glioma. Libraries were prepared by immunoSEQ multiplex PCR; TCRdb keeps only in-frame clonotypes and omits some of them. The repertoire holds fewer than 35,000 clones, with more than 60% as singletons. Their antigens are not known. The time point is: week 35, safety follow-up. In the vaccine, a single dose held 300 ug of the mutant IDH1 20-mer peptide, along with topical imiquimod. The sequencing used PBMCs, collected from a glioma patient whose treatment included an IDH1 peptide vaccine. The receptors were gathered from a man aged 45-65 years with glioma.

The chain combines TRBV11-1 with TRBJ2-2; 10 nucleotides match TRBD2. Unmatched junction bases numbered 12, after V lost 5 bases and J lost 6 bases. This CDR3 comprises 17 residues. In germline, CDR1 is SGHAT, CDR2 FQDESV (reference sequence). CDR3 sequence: CASSPTLAGGSSGELFF. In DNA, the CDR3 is TGTGCCAGCAGCCCTACGTTAGCGGGAGGTTCGTCCGGGGAGCTGTTTTTT.

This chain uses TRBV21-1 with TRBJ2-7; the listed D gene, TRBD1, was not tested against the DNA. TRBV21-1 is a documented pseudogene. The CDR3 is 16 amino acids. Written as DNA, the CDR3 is TGTGCCAGCAGCAAAAGGGGTCCCAGGGGCCGGTACGAGCAGTACTTC. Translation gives CASSKRGPRGRYEQYF.

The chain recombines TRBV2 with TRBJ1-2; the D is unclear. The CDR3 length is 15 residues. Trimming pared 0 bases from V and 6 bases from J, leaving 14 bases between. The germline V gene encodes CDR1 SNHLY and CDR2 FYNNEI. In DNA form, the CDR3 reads TGTGCCAGCAGTGAAGCATCGGTCACCCCTAATGGCTACACCTTC. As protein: CASSEASVTPNGYTF.

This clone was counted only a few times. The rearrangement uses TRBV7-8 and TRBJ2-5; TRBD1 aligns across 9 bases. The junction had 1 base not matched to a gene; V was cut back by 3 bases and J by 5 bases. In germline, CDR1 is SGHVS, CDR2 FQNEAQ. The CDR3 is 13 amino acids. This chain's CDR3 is CASSLGQGETQYF. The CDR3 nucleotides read TGTGCCAGCAGCTTGGGACAGGGCGAGACCCAGTACTTC.

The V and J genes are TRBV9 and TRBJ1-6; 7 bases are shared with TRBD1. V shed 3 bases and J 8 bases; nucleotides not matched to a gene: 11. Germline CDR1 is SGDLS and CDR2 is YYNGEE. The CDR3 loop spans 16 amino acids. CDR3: CASSGLTGVGDSPLHF. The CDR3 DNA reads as TGTGCCAGCAGCGGACTAACAGGGGTCGGAGATTCACCCCTCCACTTT.

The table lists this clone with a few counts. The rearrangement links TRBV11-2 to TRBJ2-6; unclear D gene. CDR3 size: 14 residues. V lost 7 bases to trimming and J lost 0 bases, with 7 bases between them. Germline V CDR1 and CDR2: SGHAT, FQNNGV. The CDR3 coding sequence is TGTGCCAGCACGACTTTCTCTGGGGCCAACGTCCTGACTTTC. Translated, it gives CASTTFSGANVLTF. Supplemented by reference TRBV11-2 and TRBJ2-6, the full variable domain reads EAGVAQSPRYKIIEKRQSVAFWCNPISGHATLYWYQQILGQGPKLLIQFQNNGVVDDSQLPKDRFSAERLKGVDSTLKIQPAKLEDSAVYLCASTTFSGANVLTFGAGSRLTVL.

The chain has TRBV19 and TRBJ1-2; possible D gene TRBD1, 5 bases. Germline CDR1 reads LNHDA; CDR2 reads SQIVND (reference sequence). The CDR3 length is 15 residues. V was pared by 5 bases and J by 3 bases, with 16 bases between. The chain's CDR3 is CASSSSGKRDYGYTF. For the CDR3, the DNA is TGTGCCAGTAGTTCCTCAGGGAAGCGGGACTATGGCTACACCTTC. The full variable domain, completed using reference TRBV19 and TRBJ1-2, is DGGITQSPKYLFRKEGQNVTLSCEQNLNHDAMYWYRQDPGQGLRLIYYSQIVNDFQKGDIAEGYSVSREKKESFPLTVTSAQKNPTAFYLCASSSSGKRDYGYTFGSGTRLTVV.

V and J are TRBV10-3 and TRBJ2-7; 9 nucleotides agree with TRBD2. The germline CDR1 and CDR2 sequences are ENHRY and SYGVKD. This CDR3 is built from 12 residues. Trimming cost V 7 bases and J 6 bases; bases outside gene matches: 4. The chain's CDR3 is CAITSSGAEQYF. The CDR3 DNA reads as TGTGCCATCACCTCTAGCGGGGCCGAGCAGTACTTC.

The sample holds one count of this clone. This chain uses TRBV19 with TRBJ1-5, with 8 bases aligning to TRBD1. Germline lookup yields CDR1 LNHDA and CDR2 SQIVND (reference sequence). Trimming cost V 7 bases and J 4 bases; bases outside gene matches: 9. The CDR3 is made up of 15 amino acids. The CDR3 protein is CASTTTGAVNQPQHF. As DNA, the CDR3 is TGTGCCAGTACCACGACAGGGGCCGTGAATCAGCCCCAGCATTTT.

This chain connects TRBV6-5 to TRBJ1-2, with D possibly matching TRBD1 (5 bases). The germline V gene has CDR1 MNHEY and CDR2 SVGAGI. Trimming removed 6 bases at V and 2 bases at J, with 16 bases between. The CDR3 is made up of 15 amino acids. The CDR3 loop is CASSRSTQGNYGYTF. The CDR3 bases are TGTGCCAGCAGCCGCAGCACCCAGGGAAACTATGGCTACACCTTC.

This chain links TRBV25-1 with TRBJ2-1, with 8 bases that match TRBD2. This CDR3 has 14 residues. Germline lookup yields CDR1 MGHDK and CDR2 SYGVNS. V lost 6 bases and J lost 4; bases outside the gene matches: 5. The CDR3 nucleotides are TGTGCCAGCAGAGGACTAGCCCCTTACAATGAGCAGTTCTTC. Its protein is CASRGLAPYNEQFF.

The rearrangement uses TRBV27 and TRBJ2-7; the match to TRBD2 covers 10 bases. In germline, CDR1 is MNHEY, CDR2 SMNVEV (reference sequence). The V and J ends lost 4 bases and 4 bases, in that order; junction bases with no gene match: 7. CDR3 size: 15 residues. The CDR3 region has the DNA TGTGCCAGCAGTTCCCTAGCGGGAGAAACATACGAGCAGTACTTC. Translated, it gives CASSSLAGETYEQYF.

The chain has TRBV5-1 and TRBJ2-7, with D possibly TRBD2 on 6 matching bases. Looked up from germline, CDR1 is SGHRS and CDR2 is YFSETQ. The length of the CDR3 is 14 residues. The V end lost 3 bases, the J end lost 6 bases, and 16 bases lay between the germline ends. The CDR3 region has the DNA TGCGCCAGCAGCTCCCGCGGGGAACGGAGCGAGCAGTACTTC. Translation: CASSSRGERSEQYF.

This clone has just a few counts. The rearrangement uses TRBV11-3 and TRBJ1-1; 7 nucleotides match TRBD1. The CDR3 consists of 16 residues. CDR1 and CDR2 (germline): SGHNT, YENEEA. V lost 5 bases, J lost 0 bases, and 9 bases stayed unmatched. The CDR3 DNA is TGTGCCAGCAGCCGGGACAGTTGGGGCGTGAACACTGAAGCTTTCTTT. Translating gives CASSRDSWGVNTEAFF.

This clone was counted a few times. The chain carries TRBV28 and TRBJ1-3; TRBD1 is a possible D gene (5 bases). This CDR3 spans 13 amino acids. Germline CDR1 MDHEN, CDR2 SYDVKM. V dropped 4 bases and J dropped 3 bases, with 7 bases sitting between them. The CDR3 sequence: CASSWDGGNTIYF. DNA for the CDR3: TGTGCCAGCAGTTGGGACGGTGGAAACACCATATATTTT.

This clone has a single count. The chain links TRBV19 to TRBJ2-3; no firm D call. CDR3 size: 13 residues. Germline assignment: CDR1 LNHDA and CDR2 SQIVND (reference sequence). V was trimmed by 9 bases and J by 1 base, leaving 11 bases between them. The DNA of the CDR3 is TGTGCCAGCGGGCCAACAGGCACAGATACGCAGTATTTT. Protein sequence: CASGPTGTDTQYF.

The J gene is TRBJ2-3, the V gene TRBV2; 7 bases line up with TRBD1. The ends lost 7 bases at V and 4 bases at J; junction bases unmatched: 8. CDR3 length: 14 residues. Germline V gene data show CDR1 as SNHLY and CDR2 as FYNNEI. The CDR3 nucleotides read TGTGCCAGCAACAGGGACAGTGGGGCAGATACGCAGTATTTT. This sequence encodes CASNRDSGADTQYF.

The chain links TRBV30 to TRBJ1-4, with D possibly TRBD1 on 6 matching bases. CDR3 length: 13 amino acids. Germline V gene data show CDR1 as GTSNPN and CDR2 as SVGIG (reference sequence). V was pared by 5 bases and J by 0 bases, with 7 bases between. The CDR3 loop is CAWGQSTNEKLFF. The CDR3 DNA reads TGTGCCTGGGGACAGTCAACTAATGAAAAACTGTTTTTT.

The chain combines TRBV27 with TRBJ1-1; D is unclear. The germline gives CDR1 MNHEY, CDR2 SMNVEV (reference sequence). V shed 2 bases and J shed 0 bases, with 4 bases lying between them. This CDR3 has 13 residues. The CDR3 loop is CASSLLMNTEAFF. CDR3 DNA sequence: TGTGCCAGCAGTTTACTTATGAACACTGAAGCTTTCTTT.

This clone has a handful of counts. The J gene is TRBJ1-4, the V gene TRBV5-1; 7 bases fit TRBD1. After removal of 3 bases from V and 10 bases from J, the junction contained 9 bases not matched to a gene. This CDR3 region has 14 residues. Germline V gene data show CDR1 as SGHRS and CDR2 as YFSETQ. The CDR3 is CASSSGTEPIKLFF. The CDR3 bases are TGCGCCAGCAGCTCCGGGACAGAGCCTATAAAACTGTTTTTT. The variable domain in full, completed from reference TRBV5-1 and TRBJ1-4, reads KAGVTQTPRYLIKTRGQQVTLSCSPISGHRSVSWYQQTPGQGLQFLFEYFSETQRNKGNFPGRFSGRQFSNSRSEMNVSTLELGDSALYLCASSSGTEPIKLFFGSGTQLSVL.

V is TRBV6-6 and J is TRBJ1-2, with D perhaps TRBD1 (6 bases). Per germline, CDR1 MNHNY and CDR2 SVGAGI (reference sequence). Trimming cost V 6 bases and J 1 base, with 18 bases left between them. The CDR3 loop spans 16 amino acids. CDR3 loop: CASRPDRLYLNYGYTF. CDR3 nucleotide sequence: TGTGCCAGCAGGCCTGACAGGCTCTATCTTAACTATGGCTACACCTTC.

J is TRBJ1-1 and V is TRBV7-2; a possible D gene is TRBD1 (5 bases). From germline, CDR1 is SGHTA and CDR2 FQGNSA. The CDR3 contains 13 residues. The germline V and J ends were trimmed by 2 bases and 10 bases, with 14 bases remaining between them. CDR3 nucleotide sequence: TGTGCCAGCAGCTTACAGTACATTGGGGGAGCTTTCTTT. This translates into CASSLQYIGGAFF.

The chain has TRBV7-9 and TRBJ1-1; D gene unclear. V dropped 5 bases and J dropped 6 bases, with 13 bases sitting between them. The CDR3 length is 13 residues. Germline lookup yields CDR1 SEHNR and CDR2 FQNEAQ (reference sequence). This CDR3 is CASSHISRPEAFF. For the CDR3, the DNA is TGTGCCAGCAGCCATATTTCCAGACCTGAAGCTTTCTTT.

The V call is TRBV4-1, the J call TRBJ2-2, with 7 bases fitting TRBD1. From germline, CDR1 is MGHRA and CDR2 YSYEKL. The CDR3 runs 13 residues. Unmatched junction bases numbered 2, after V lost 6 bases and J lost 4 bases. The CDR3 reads CASSPGGTGELFF. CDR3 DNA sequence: TGCGCCAGCAGTCCAGGGGGCACCGGGGAGCTGTTTTTT.

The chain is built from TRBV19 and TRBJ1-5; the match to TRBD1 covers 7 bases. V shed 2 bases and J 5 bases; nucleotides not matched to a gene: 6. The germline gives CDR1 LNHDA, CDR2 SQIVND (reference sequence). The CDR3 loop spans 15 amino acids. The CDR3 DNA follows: TGTGCCAGTAGTATAATGGCTCAGGGGGATCAGCCCCAGCATTTT. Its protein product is CASSIMAQGDQPQHF.

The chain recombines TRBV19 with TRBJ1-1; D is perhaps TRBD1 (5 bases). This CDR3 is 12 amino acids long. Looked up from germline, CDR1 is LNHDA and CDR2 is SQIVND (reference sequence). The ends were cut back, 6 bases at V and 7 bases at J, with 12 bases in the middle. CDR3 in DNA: TGTGCCAGTAGGCGACAGAGCGGTGAAGCTTTCTTT. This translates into CASRRQSGEAFF.

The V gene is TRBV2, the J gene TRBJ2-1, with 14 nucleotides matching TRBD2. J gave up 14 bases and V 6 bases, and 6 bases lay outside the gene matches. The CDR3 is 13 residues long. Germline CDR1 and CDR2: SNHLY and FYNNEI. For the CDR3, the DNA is TGTGCCAGCAGAGGACTAGCGGGAGGACGGGAGTTCTTC. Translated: CASRGLAGGREFF.